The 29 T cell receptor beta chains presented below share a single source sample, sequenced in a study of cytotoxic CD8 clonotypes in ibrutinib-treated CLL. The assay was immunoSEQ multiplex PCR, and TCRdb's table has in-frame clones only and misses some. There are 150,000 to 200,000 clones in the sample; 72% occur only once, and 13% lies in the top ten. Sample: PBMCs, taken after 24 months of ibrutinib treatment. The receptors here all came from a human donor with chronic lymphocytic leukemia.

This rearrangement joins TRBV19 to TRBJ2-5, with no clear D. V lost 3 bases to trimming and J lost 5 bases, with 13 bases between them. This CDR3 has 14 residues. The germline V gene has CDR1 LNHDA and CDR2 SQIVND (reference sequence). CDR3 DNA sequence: TGTGCCAGTAGTATCCTAGGGATTGGGGAGACCCAGTACTTC. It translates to CASSILGIGETQYF.

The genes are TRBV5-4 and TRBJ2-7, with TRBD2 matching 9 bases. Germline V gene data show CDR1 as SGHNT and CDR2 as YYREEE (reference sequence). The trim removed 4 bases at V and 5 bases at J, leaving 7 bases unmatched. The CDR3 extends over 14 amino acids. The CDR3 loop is CASSRSGRYDEQYF. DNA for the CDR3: TGTGCCAGCAGCCGGAGCGGGAGGTATGACGAGCAGTACTTC.

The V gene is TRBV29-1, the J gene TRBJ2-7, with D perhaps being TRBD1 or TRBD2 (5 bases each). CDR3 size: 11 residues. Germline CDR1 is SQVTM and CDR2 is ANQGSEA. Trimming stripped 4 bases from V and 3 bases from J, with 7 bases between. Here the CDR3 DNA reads TGCAGCGTTGGTGGGGGCTACGAGCAGTACTTC. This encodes CSVGGGYEQYF.

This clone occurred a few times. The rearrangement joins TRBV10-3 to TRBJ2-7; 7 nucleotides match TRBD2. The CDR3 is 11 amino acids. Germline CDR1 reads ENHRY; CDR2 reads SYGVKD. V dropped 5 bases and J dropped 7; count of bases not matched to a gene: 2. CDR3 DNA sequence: TGTGCCATCAGTCAGCGGGGAGAGCAGTACTTC. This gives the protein CAISQRGEQYF.

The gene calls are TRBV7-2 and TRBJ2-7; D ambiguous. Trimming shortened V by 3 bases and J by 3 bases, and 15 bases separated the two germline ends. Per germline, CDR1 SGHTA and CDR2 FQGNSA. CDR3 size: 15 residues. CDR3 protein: CASSLPDGAYYEQYF. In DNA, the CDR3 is TGTGCCAGCAGCTTGCCGGACGGAGCTTACTACGAGCAGTACTTC.

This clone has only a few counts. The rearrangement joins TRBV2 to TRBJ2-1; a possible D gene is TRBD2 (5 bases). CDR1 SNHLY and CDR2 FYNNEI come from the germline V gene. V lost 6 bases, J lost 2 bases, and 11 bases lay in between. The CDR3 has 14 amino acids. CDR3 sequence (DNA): TGTGCCAGCAGGGACGGGATCACCTACAATGAGCAGTTCTTC. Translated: CASRDGITYNEQFF.

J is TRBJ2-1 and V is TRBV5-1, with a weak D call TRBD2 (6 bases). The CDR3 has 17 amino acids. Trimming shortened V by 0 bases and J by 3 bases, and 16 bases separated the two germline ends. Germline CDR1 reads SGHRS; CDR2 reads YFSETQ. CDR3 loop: CASSLDPTSSLYNEQFF. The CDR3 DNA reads TGCGCCAGCAGCTTGGACCCAACTAGCTCCCTCTACAATGAGCAGTTCTTC. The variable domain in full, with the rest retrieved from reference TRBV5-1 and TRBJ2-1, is KAGVTQTPRYLIKTRGQQVTLSCSPISGHRSVSWYQQTPGQGLQFLFEYFSETQRNKGNFPGRFSGRQFSNSRSEMNVSTLELGDSALYLCASSLDPTSSLYNEQFFGPGTRLTVL.

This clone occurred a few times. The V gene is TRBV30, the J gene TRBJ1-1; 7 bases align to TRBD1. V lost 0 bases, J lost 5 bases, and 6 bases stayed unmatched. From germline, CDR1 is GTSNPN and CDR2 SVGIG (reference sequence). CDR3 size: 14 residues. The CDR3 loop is CAWSVRQGWTEAFF. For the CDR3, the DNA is TGTGCCTGGAGTGTACGACAGGGTTGGACTGAAGCTTTCTTT. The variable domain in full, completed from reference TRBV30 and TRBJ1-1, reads SQTIHQWPATLVQPVGSPLSLECTVEGTSNPNLYWYRQAAGRGLQLLFYSVGIGQISSEVPQNLSASRPQDRQFILSSKKLLLSDSGFYLCAWSVRQGWTEAFFGQGTRLTVV.

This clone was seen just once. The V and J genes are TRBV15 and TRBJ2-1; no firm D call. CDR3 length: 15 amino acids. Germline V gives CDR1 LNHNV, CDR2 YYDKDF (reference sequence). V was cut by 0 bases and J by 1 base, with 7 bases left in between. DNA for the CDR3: TGTGCCACCAGCAGAGAGGCCCATTCCTACAATGAGCAGTTCTTC. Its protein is CATSREAHSYNEQFF.

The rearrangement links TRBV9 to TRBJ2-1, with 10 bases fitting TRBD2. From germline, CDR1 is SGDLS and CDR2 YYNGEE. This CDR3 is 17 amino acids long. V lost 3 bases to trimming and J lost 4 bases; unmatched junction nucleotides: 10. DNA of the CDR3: TGTGCCAGCAGCGCCAACCCCGGGACTAGCGAATACAATGAGCAGTTCTTC. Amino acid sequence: CASSANPGTSEYNEQFF.

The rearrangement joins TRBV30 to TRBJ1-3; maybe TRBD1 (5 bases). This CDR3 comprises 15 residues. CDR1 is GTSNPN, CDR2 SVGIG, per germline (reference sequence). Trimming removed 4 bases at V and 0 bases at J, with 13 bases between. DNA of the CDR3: TGTGCCTGGAAGCCGTTAGGACACTCTGGAAACACCATATATTTT. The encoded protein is CAWKPLGHSGNTIYF.

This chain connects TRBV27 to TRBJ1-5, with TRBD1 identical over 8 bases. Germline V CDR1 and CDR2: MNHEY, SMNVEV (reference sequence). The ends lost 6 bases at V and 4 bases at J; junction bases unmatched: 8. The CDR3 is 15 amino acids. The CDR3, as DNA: TGTGCCAGCAGCCAAGACAGGGGCCATAATCAGCCCCAGCATTTT. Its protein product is CASSQDRGHNQPQHF.

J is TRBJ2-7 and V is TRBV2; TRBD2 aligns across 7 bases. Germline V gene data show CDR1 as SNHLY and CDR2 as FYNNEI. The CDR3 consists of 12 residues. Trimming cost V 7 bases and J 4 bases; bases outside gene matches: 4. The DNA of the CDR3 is TGTGCCAGCAAGGCAGCGGGGTACGAGCAGTACTTC. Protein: CASKAAGYEQYF.

The CDR3 loop is CASSHSGTSGRASYEQYF. CDR3 DNA: TGCGCCAGCAGCCACAGTGGGACTAGCGGGAGGGCCAGCTACGAGCAGTACTTC. This chain uses TRBV4-1 with TRBJ2-7; 16 bases are shared with TRBD2. V was pared by 3 bases and J by 3 bases, with 8 bases of the junction left unmatched. This CDR3 has 18 amino acids. CDR1 and CDR2 from the germline V gene are MGHRA and YSYEKL.

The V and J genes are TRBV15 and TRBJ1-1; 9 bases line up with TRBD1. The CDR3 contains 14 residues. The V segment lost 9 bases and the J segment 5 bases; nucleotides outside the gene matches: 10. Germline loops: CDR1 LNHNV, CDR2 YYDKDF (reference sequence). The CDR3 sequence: CATGKQGAGTEAFF. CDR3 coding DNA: TGTGCCACTGGGAAACAGGGGGCGGGAACTGAAGCTTTCTTT.

The chain's CDR3 is CASSSQETQYF. The CDR3 DNA follows: TGTGCCAGCAGCTCTCAAGAGACCCAGTACTTC. The chain joins TRBV27 to TRBJ2-5; no reliable D call. Per germline, CDR1 MNHEY and CDR2 SMNVEV (reference sequence). The CDR3 is 11 residues long. V was shortened by 6 bases and J by 2 bases, with 4 bases between the two germline ends.

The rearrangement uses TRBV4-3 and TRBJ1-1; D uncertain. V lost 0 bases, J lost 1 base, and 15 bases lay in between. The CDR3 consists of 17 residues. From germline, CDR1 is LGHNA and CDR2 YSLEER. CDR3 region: CASSQDGRARRNTEAFF. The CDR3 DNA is TGCGCCAGCAGCCAAGATGGACGGGCCCGGAGGAACACTGAAGCTTTCTTT.

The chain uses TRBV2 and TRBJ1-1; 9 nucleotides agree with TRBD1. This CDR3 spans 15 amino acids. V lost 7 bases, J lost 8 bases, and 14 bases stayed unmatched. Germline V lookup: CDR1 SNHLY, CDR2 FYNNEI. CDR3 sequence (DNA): TGTGCCAGCATCTGGACAGGGGATACACGGAGGGAAGCTTTCTTT. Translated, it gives CASIWTGDTRREAFF.

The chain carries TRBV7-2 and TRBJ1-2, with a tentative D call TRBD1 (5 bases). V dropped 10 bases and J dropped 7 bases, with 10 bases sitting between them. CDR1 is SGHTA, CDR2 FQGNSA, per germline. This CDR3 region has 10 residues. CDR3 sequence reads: CATDSIGYTF. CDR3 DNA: TGTGCCACTGACAGTATTGGCTACACCTTC. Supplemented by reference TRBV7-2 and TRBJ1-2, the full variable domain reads GAGVSQSPSNKVTEKGKDVELRCDPISGHTALYWYRQSLGQGLEFLIYFQGNSAPDKSGLPSDRFSAERTGGSVSTLTIQRTQQEDSAVYLCATDSIGYTFGSGTRLTVV.

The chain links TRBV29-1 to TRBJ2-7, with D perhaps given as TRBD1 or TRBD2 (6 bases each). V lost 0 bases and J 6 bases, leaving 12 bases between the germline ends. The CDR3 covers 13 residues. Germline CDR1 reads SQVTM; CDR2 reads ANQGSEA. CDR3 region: CSVEDPRGGEQYF. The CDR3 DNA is TGCAGCGTTGAAGACCCCAGGGGAGGCGAGCAGTACTTC.

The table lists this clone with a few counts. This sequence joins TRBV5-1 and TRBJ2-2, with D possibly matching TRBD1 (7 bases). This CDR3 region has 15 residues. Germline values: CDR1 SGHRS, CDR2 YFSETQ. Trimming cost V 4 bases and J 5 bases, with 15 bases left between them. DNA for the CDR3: TGCGCCAGCAGCCCAGGGGGACTCCAAACCGGGGAGCTGTTTTTT. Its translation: CASSPGGLQTGELFF. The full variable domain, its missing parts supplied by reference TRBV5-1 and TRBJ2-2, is KAGVTQTPRYLIKTRGQQVTLSCSPISGHRSVSWYQQTPGQGLQFLFEYFSETQRNKGNFPGRFSGRQFSNSRSEMNVSTLELGDSALYLCASSPGGLQTGELFFGEGSRLTVL.

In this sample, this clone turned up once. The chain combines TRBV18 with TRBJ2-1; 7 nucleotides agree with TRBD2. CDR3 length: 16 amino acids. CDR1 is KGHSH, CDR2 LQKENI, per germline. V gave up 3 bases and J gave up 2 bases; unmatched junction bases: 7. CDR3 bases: TGTGCCAGCTCACCCTATTCTAGCGGCACCTACAATGAGCAGTTCTTC. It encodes CASSPYSSGTYNEQFF.

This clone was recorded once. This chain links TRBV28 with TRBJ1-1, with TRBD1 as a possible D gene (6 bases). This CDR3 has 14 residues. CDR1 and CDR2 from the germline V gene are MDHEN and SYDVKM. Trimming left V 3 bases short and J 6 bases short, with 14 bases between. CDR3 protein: CASSFPTGFAEAFF. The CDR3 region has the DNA TGTGCCAGCAGTTTTCCAACAGGGTTCGCTGAAGCTTTCTTT.

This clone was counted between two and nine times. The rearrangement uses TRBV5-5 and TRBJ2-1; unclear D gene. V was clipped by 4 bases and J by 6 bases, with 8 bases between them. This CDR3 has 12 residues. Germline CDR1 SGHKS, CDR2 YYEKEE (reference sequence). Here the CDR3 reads CASSDVINEQFF. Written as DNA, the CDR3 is TGTGCCAGCAGCGATGTGATCAATGAGCAGTTCTTC.

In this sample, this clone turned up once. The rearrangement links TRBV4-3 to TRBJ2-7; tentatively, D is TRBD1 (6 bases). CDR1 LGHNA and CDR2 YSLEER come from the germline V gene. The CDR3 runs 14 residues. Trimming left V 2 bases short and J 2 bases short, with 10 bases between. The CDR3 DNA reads TGCGCCAGCAGCCAAACGACAGGCCCCTACGAGCAGTACTTC. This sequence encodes CASSQTTGPYEQYF.

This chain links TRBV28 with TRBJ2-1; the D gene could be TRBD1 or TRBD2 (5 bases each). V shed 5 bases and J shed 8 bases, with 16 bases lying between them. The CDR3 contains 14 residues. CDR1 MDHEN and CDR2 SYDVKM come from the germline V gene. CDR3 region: CASSPTGPPDEQFF. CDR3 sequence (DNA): TGTGCCAGCAGTCCTACGGGACCACCGGATGAGCAGTTCTTC.

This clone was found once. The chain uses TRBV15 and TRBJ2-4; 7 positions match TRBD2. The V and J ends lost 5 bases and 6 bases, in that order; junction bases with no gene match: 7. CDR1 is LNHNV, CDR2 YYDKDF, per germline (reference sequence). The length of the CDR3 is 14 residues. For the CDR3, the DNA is TGTGCCACCAGCGGAGCCGGGACTATAAACATTCAGTACTTC. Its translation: CATSGAGTINIQYF.

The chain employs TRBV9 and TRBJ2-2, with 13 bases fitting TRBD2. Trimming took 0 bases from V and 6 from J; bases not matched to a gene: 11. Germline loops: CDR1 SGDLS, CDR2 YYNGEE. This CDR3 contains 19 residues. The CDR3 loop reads CASSVGILAGGPSAGELFF. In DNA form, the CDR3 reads TGTGCCAGCAGCGTAGGAATACTAGCGGGAGGGCCCAGCGCCGGGGAGCTGTTTTTT. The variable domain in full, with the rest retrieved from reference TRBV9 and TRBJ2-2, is DSGVTQTPKHLITATGQRVTLRCSPRSGDLSVYWYQQSLDQGLQFLIQYYNGEERAKGNILERFSAQQFPDLHSELNLSSLELGDSALYFCASSVGILAGGPSAGELFFGEGSRLTVL.

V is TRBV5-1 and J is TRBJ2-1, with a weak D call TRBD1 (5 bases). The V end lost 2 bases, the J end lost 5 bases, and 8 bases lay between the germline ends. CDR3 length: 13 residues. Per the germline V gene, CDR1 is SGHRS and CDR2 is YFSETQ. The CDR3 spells CASSFLGDNEQFF. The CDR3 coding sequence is TGCGCCAGCAGCTTCCTAGGGGACAATGAGCAGTTCTTC.